The rows below give T cell receptor beta chains drawn from one sample of a study of blood T cell repertoires in COVID-19. Here immunoSEQ multiplex PCR was the method, and the copy in TCRdb shows in-frame clones only, minus some. This table has about 260,000 clones, over 80% appearing once. The sample taken for sequencing was peripheral blood. The receptors were sampled from a woman in her 40s with acute or convalescent COVID-19. Both conserved end residues are part of each CDR3. Fields, in order: J gene, D gene, clone size, V gene, CDR3 protein, CDR3 DNA. The D gene is left open where the match is weak. Clone size is given for some rows only: seen once, a few or many times, or a class if the clone is expanded.

TRBJ1-1 - - TRBV18 CASSPGADTNTEAFF TGTGCCAGCTCACCAGGGGCAGATACGAACACTGAAGCTTTCTTT
TRBJ1-2 TRBD1 - TRBV11-2 CASSSITGGRGHGYTF TGTGCCAGCAGCTCAATTACCGGCGGCAGGGGGCATGGCTACACCTTC
TRBJ1-2 - - TRBV13 CASSPLGGHNANYGYTF TGTGCCAGCAGCCCCCTAGGGGGACACAACGCTAACTATGGCTACACCTTC
TRBJ2-1 - - TRBV18 CASSPPSTLAHNEQFF TGTGCCAGCTCACCACCGAGTACCCTAGCCCACAATGAGCAGTTCTTC
TRBJ2-3 TRBD1 - TRBV28 CASSPTPGQGRSDTQYF TGTGCCAGCAGTCCTACTCCGGGACAGGGGCGTTCAGATACGCAGTATTTT
TRBJ1-2 TRBD1 - TRBV19 CASSSETGRYGYTF TGTGCCAGTAGTTCCGAGACAGGGCGCTATGGCTACACCTTC
TRBJ1-1 TRBD1 - TRBV18 CASSPTIKQGKGEAFF TGTGCCAGCTCACCTACAATTAAACAGGGGAAAGGGGAAGCTTTCTTT
TRBJ1-1 TRBD1 - TRBV6-6 CASTPPGQGLGAFF TGTGCCAGCACCCCCCCGGGACAGGGGCTGGGGGCTTTCTTT
TRBJ1-2 TRBD1 - TRBV27 CASSAGQGAGYGYTF TGTGCCAGCAGTGCAGGACAGGGGGCGGGATATGGCTACACCTTC
TRBJ2-3 TRBD1 - TRBV9 CASSPRTGGTDTQYF TGTGCCAGCAGCCCGCGGACAGGGGGCACAGATACGCAGTATTTT
TRBJ1-5 - - TRBV28 CASSLEGGVGNQPQHF TGTGCCAGCAGTTTAGAGGGTGGGGTGGGCAATCAGCCCCAGCATTTT
TRBJ1-4 TRBD1 - TRBV30 CACGQGATNEKLFF TGTGCCTGCGGACAGGGGGCAACTAATGAAAAACTGTTTTTT
TRBJ1-1 - - TRBV27 CASSLGMNTEAFF TGTGCCAGCAGCCTAGGTATGAACACTGAAGCTTTCTTT
TRBJ1-3 TRBD1 - TRBV19 CASTRTGAGNTIYF TGTGCCAGTACTAGGACAGGAGCCGGAAACACCATATATTTT
TRBJ2-5 TRBD2 - TRBV6-1 CASSEGLATYQETQYF TGTGCCAGCAGTGAGGGACTAGCAACGTACCAAGAGACCCAGTACTTC
TRBJ1-1 TRBD1 - TRBV18 CASSIDRDTEAFF TGTGCCAGCTCAATAGACAGGGACACTGAAGCTTTCTTT
TRBJ2-5 TRBD2 - TRBV6-1 CASNDRPGLADQETQYF TGTGCCAGCAATGATCGCCCGGGACTAGCGGACCAAGAGACCCAGTACTTC
TRBJ2-3 - few TRBV11-3 CASSNLLAGIQPDTQYF TGTGCCAGCAGCAATCTGTTGGCCGGCATACAGCCAGATACGCAGTATTTT
TRBJ2-1 - - TRBV19 CASSITGINEQFF TGTGCCAGTAGTATAACGGGGATCAATGAGCAGTTCTTC
TRBJ1-2 TRBD1 - TRBV5-4 CASSGRTGRYGYTF TGTGCCAGCAGCGGACGGACAGGGCGATATGGCTACACCTTC
TRBJ2-3 TRBD2 - TRBV11-2 CASSLRLAGTTDTQYF TGTGCCAGCAGCTTACGGCTAGCGGGGACCACAGATACGCAGTATTTT
TRBJ1-5 - - TRBV28 CASSQRGLSNQPQHF TGTGCCAGCTCCCAGCGGGGTTTAAGCAATCAGCCCCAGCATTTT
TRBJ1-3 - - TRBV12-5 CASGLAEAGNTIYF TGTGCTAGTGGTTTGGCCGAGGCTGGAAACACCATATATTTT
TRBJ1-1 - - TRBV3-1/TRBV3-2 CASSQVWTENTEAFF TGTGCCAGCAGCCAAGTATGGACAGAAAACACTGAAGCTTTCTTT
TRBJ1-1 - - TRBV28 CASSFGGSTEAFF TGTGCCAGCAGTTTCGGGGGAAGTACTGAAGCTTTCTTT
TRBJ1-1 - - TRBV11-3 CASSLETGTSASPFLNTEAFF TGTGCCAGCAGCTTAGAAACCGGGACATCGGCAAGCCCGTTCCTGAACACTGAAGCTTTCTTT
TRBJ1-4 TRBD1 - TRBV7-2 CASSLTGTDEKLFF TGTGCCAGCAGCTTAACCGGGACAGATGAAAAACTGTTTTTT
TRBJ1-5 - - TRBV7-6 CASSLDTNQPQHF TGTGCCAGCAGCTTAGACACGAATCAGCCCCAGCATTTT
TRBJ2-2 TRBD1 - TRBV19 CASSVLGQGEAGELFF TGTGCCAGTAGCGTCTTGGGACAGGGGGAGGCCGGGGAGCTGTTTTTT
TRBJ1-1 - - TRBV21-1 CASSKAPGRGNTEAFF TGTGCCAGCAGCAAAGCGCCCGGCAGGGGGAACACTGAAGCTTTCTTT
TRBJ2-3 TRBD2 - TRBV6-1 CASSESSGGRADTQYF TGTGCCAGCAGTGAATCGTCGGGGGGGCGAGCAGATACGCAGTATTTT
TRBJ2-1 TRBD2 few TRBV30 CAWSVISGGGSYEQFF TGTGCCTGGAGTGTAATCAGCGGGGGGGGCTCCTATGAGCAGTTCTTC
TRBJ2-1 - - TRBV6-5 CASSYAGYNEQFF TGTGCCAGCAGTTACGCGGGGTACAATGAGCAGTTCTTC
TRBJ1-1 - - TRBV5-5 CASSRTVPVEAFF TGTGCCAGCAGCCGGACAGTCCCTGTTGAAGCTTTCTTT
TRBJ1-5 - - TRBV30 CAWSPGVPYQPQHF TGTGCCTGGAGTCCGGGAGTCCCTTATCAGCCCCAGCATTTT
TRBJ2-5 - - TRBV9 CASSVEMGQPRRAQYF TGTGCCAGCAGCGTAGAGATGGGACAGCCCAGGAGGGCCCAGTACTTC
TRBJ1-1 TRBD1 - TRBV6-1 CASSEMGTGLNTEAFF TGTGCCAGCAGTGAGATGGGGACAGGGCTGAACACTGAAGCTTTCTTT
TRBJ1-5 - - TRBV7-2 CASSLNIGMGNQPQHF TGTGCCAGCAGCTTAAATATCGGTATGGGCAATCAGCCCCAGCATTTT
TRBJ2-3 TRBD1 - TRBV28 CASSLRQGAGTDTQYF TGTGCCAGCAGTTTACGACAGGGGGCAGGGACAGATACGCAGTATTTT
TRBJ1-2 - - TRBV27 CASSLSAGTLYGYTF TGTGCCAGCAGTTTATCGGCGGGGACTCTCTATGGCTACACCTTC
TRBJ1-3 - - TRBV5-1 CASSLEGLDTGNTIYF TGCGCCAGCAGCCTGGAAGGCCTGGACACTGGAAACACCATATATTTT